These T cell receptor beta chains were read from a single sample in a study of blood T cell repertoires in COVID-19. Only in-frame clones appear in the TCRdb table, and some are missing; sequencing was by immunoSEQ multiplex PCR. The table records around 100,000 clones, more than 60% of them present only once. The specimen sequenced was peripheral blood. The source of these receptors is a man between 65 and 85 years old with active or convalescent COVID-19. Each CDR3 is given with its conserved first and last residue. The order of the fields is V gene, D gene, CDR3 protein. A D gene is named only where the DNA matches it firmly.

v_gene: TRBV12-3/TRBV12-4
d_gene: NA
CDR3aa: CASSLAGVTEAFF

v_gene: TRBV30
d_gene: NA
CDR3aa: CAWTEEPNYGYTF

v_gene: TRBV2
d_gene: TRBD1
CDR3aa: CASSDETGGVLWGYTF

v_gene: TRBV21-1
d_gene: NA
CDR3aa: CASEKGLAGGGDEQFF

v_gene: TRBV7-8
d_gene: NA
CDR3aa: CASTPNGAEQYF

v_gene: TRBV3-1/TRBV3-2
d_gene: TRBD2
CDR3aa: CASSQEATSGYYEQYF

v_gene: TRBV6-5
d_gene: TRBD2
CDR3aa: CASRSGTPISNEQFF

v_gene: TRBV18
d_gene: TRBD1
CDR3aa: CASSQSGNRGFGQPQHF

v_gene: TRBV4-2
d_gene: TRBD2
CDR3aa: CASSQGGLAGAQETQYF

v_gene: TRBV28
d_gene: NA
CDR3aa: CASSLTGTRNTIYF

v_gene: TRBV19
d_gene: NA
CDR3aa: CASSIGGKQYF

v_gene: TRBV29-1
d_gene: NA
CDR3aa: CSVRDTSYEQYF